Listed below are T cell receptor beta chains from one sample, sequenced in a study of blood T cell repertoires in COVID-19. Some clones are missing from TCRdb's copy, which holds only in-frame ones; the method was immunoSEQ multiplex PCR. This sample carries tens of thousands of clones, 65% to 85% of them seen once, and the ten largest clones take 43%. Sequencing used peripheral blood. These receptors all stem from a man between 70 and 80 years old with active or convalescent COVID-19. CDR3s include the opening cysteine and the closing phenylalanine or tryptophan. The order of the fields is D gene, V gene, J gene, clone size, CDR3 DNA, CDR3 protein. A D gene is named only where the DNA matches it firmly. The size entry is marked missing in some rows and otherwise reads once, few, many or a size class.

.	TRBV29-1	TRBJ2-2	.	TGCAGCGTTGAAGAGCGACGGGGTGTCACCGGGGAGCTGTTTTTT	CSVEERRGVTGELFF
TRBD2	TRBV12-5	TRBJ2-1	.	TGTGCTAGTGGTTTGCGTAGCGGGAGGGCCGATGAGCAGTTCTTC	CASGLRSGRADEQFF
.	TRBV7-6	TRBJ2-7	.	TGTGCCAGCAGCCTGCTTAACCCGGGGCAGGGGAAGGTCTACGAGCAGTACTTC	CASSLLNPGQGKVYEQYF
.	TRBV18	TRBJ1-2	.	TGTGCCAGCTCACCAGTGAGCGACAGGGGCTACACCTTC	CASSPVSDRGYTF
TRBD1	TRBV24-1	TRBJ1-2	.	TGTGCCACCAGTGATTGGGACAGAGTCTATGGCTACACCTTC	CATSDWDRVYGYTF
.	TRBV21-1	TRBJ1-1	.	TGTGCCAGCGAGTACCATAAGGAGCGGCGGGCTGAAGCTTTCTTT	CASEYHKERRAEAFF
.	TRBV2	TRBJ1-4	.	TGTGCCAGCAGTGGTACGACAGGTCTGAAACTGTTTTTT	CASSGTTGLKLFF
.	TRBV28	TRBJ2-3	.	TGTGCCAGCAGCATACTAGGGGATACGCAGTATTTT	CASSILGDTQYF
TRBD1	TRBV6-1	TRBJ2-7	.	TGTGCCAGCAGTGAAGCGCAGGACAGGGCGCATATGTTC	CASSEAQDRAHMF
.	TRBV6-5	TRBJ1-2	.	TGTGCCAGCAGGGCGACAGGAGTCTATGGCTACACCTTC	CASRATGVYGYTF
.	TRBV18	TRBJ2-5	.	TGTGCCAGCTCGCGGGAAGTCCAAGAGACCCAGTACTTC	CASSREVQETQYF
.	TRBV11-3	TRBJ2-7	.	TGTGCCAGCAGCAAGTTGGTCGGGGGCGAGCAGTACTTC	CASSKLVGGEQYF
.	TRBV5-1	TRBJ1-4	.	TGCGCCAGCAGCATTCGGGGTTCTAATGAAAAACTGTTTTTT	CASSIRGSNEKLFF
TRBD2	TRBV7-2	TRBJ2-3	.	TGTGCCAGCAGCCCCACTAGCGGGAGTACAGATACGCAGTATTTT	CASSPTSGSTDTQYF
TRBD2	TRBV19	TRBJ2-1	.	TGTGCCAGTAGTATAGTCTCGACTAGCGGGTACAATGAGCAGTTCTTC	CASSIVSTSGYNEQFF
TRBD1	TRBV28	TRBJ2-3	.	TGTGCCAGCAGTTTATCACAGGGGCCAGATACGCAGTATTTT	CASSLSQGPDTQYF
TRBD1	TRBV6-5	TRBJ1-2	.	TGTGCCAGCAGTTACACCGGGGGACAGGCGACGGAAGGCTACACCTTC	CASSYTGGQATEGYTF
TRBD1	TRBV6-6	TRBJ1-2	.	TGTGCCAGCAGACCACAGGGGATGAGGGGCTACACCTTC	CASRPQGMRGYTF
TRBD1	TRBV9	TRBJ1-1	.	TGTGCCAGCAGCGCTCATGCTGGACAGGAGAACACTGAAGCTTTCTTT	CASSAHAGQENTEAFF
TRBD1	TRBV15	TRBJ2-7	.	TGTGCCACCAGCAGGACAGGGGATCCCTACGAGCAGTACTTC	CATSRTGDPYEQYF
.	TRBV6-5	TRBJ1-1	.	TGTGCCAGCAGTTACTCGAATAGGGGGAACACTGAAGCTTTCTTT	CASSYSNRGNTEAFF
.	TRBV11-2	TRBJ2-1	.	TGTGCCAGCAGCTTAGATCCATCGCGGTACAATGAGCAGTTCTTC	CASSLDPSRYNEQFF
TRBD2	TRBV7-2	TRBJ2-6	.	TGTGCCAGCAGCTCCCTGAGTGGCGGGGGGTCTGGGGCCAACGTCCTGACTTTC	CASSSLSGGGSGANVLTF
TRBD2	TRBV7-2	TRBJ2-2	.	TGTGCCAGCAGCTTAAGGTCGGGACTATCGAACACCGGGGAGCTGTTTTTT	CASSLRSGLSNTGELFF
.	TRBV27	TRBJ1-6	.	TGTGCCAGCAGTTTATCGGGGCGGCGAAGCTCCTATAATTCACCCCTCCACTTT	CASSLSGRRSSYNSPLHF
TRBD1	TRBV11-3	TRBJ2-7	.	TGTGCCAGCAGCTCCCCCGGGACAGGGGTGCAGTACTTC	CASSSPGTGVQYF
TRBD1	TRBV11-2	TRBJ2-7	.	TGTGCCAGCAGCCGACAGGGACACGAGCAGTACTTC	CASSRQGHEQYF
TRBD1	TRBV7-9	TRBJ2-1	few	TGTGCCAGCACCTCGGGACAGGTGATATACAATGAGCAGTTCTTC	CASTSGQVIYNEQFF
.	TRBV18	TRBJ2-6	many	TGTGCCAGCTCCTCAGGTACTGGGGCCAACGTCCTGACTTTC	CASSSGTGANVLTF
.	TRBV19	TRBJ1-1	.	TGTGCCAGTAGTCCTGGGCGGGGGCTGGGCACTGAAGCTTTCTTT	CASSPGRGLGTEAFF
.	TRBV5-1	TRBJ1-1	.	TGCGCCAGCAGCTTTGGGCCAGCCTCCAAGATGAACACTGAAGCTTTCTTT	CASSFGPASKMNTEAFF
.	TRBV10-3	TRBJ2-1	.	TGTGCCATCAGTGAGTCTAGCGTCAACAATGAGCAGTTCTTC	CAISESSVNNEQFF
TRBD1	TRBV7-9	TRBJ2-5	.	TGTGCCAGCAGCCCTGGGACAGCATCGCAGACCCAGTACTTC	CASSPGTASQTQYF
TRBD2	TRBV5-1	TRBJ2-7	.	TGCGCCAGCAGCTTGATGCTAGCGGTTTCGACATACGAGCAGTACTTC	CASSLMLAVSTYEQYF
.	TRBV3-1/TRBV3-2	TRBJ1-5	.	TGTGCCAGCAGCCAAGATGTCGGGTCTAATCAGCCCCAGCATTTT	CASSQDVGSNQPQHF
.	TRBV5-1	TRBJ1-1	.	TGCGCCAGCAGCTCGGACACCTACACTGAAGCTTTCTTT	CASSSDTYTEAFF
.	TRBV7-9	TRBJ2-3	.	TGTGCCAGCAGAGTGAGTACAGATACGCAGTATTTT	CASRVSTDTQYF
.	TRBV6-6	TRBJ1-1	once	TGTGCCAGCAGCGCCGCGCAGGCGAACACTGAAGCTTTCTTT	CASSAAQANTEAFF
TRBD1	TRBV19	TRBJ1-4	few	TGTGCCAGTAGGGGGACAGCGAGCAATGAAAAACTGTTTTTT	CASRGTASNEKLFF
TRBD2	TRBV27	TRBJ2-1	.	TGTGCCAGCAGTTTCGGACTAGCGGGAGGTCCTTCCTACAATGAGCAGTTCTTC	CASSFGLAGGPSYNEQFF
.	TRBV7-2	TRBJ1-2	.	TGTGCCAGCAGCTTAGCAACGGCAGGAGGTGTTTATGGCTACACCTTC	CASSLATAGGVYGYTF
.	TRBV18	TRBJ2-2	once	TGTGCCAGCTCACCTGGCAGGGTGAACACCGGGGAGCTGTTTTTT	CASSPGRVNTGELFF
TRBD1	TRBV28	TRBJ1-6	.	TGTGCCAGCCGACAGACAGGGAGCTCACCCCTCCACTTT	CASRQTGSSPLHF
.	TRBV3-1/TRBV3-2	TRBJ2-5	.	TGTGCCAGCAGCCAAGTTGGGCAGGGTAAAGAGACCCAGTACTTC	CASSQVGQGKETQYF
.	TRBV7-2	TRBJ2-7	.	TGTGCCAGCAGCTTAGTATACGGAGCTTCCGACGAGCAGTACTTC	CASSLVYGASDEQYF